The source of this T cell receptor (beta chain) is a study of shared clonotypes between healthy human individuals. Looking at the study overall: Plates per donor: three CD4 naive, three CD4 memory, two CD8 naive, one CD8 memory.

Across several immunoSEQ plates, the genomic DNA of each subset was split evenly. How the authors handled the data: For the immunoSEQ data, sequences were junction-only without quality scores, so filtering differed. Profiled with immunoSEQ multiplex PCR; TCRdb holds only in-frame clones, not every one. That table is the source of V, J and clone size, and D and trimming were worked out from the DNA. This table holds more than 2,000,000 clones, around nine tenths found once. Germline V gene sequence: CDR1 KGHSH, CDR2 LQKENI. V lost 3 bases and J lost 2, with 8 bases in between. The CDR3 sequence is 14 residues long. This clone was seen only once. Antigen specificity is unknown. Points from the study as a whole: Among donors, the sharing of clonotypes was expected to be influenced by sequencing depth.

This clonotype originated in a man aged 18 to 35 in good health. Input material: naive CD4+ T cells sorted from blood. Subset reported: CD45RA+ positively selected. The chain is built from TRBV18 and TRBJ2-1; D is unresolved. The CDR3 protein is CASSPNTPYNEQFF. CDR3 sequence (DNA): TGTGCCAGCTCACCGAATACCCCCTACAATGAGCAGTTCTTC.